This TCR beta chain stems from a study of blood T cell repertoires in COVID-19. CDR3 size: 13 residues. Germline V gives CDR1 SGHVS, CDR2 FQNEAQ. Trimming took 7 bases from V and 4 from J; bases not matched to a gene: 3. Per the authors' pipeline: Reference gene primer amplification gave estimated nucleated cell counts. Sequencing was performed with immunoSEQ multiplex PCR; in TCRdb, only in-frame clones are kept and a portion is missing. Clone size and V and J calls were adopted from that table, with D and trimming inferred from the DNA. Of 180,000 or so clones in the sample, around 85% are singletons; the top ten hold around 9.8%.

The chain links TRBV7-8 to TRBJ1-3; 8 bases are a match to TRBD1. Specimen: peripheral blood. This TCR was sampled from a woman of 80 years or more with acute or convalescent COVID-19. DNA for the CDR3: TGTGCCAGCACCAGGGGGCTGGGAAACACCATATATTTT. This translates into CASTRGLGNTIYF.